One and the same sample provided the 31 T cell receptor beta chains below, sequenced in a study of patients and donors after allogeneic stem cell transplantation. TCRdb processed the RT-PCR reads anew with MiXCR; each CDR3 protein has one entry. The data show approximately 150,000 distinct CDR3 sequences, around 30% seen once. Sequencing was performed on blood, either unsorted or a sorted T cell fraction (not recorded which). The receptor source for this set is a human donor who was either an allogeneic HSCT recipient or a stem cell or donor lymphocyte infusion donor (not recorded which). It is not recorded whose cells these are; they may come from a transplant donor.

The V call is TRBV27, the J call TRBJ2-7; tentatively, D is TRBD2 (5 bases). Germline V gene sequence: CDR1 MNHEY, CDR2 SMNVEV (reference sequence). V was pared by 4 bases and J by 0 bases, with 10 bases between. The CDR3 loop spans 14 amino acids. CDR3 protein: CASSSLGGSYEQYF. CDR3 sequence (DNA): TGTGCCAGCAGTTCCCTAGGAGGCTCCTACGAGCAGTACTTC.

This clonotype was found many times. The chain couples TRBV7-9 to TRBJ1-3; D is perhaps TRBD1 (5 bases). Between the trimmed V and J ends, which lost 3 bases and 2 bases, there was a span of 8 bases. CDR1 and CDR2 (germline): SEHNR, FQNEAQ (reference sequence). The CDR3 runs 14 residues. The CDR3: CASSFQGAGNTIYF. The CDR3 bases are TGTGCCAGCAGCTTTCAGGGAGCTGGAAACACCATATATTTT.

The chain employs TRBV6-5 and TRBJ2-1; perhaps TRBD1 as D (6 bases). Germline V lookup: CDR1 MNHEY, CDR2 SVGAGI. V was cut by 0 bases and J by 6 bases, with 21 bases left in between. The CDR3 consists of 18 residues. CDR3 DNA sequence: TGTGCCAGCAGTTACTCGAGTTGGACAGTCCGTAAACTCAATGAGCAGTTCTTC. Residues: CASSYSSWTVRKLNEQFF.

The V call is TRBV29-1, the J call TRBJ1-1; no firm D call. Germline V gene data show CDR1 as SQVTM and CDR2 as ANQGSEA. The CDR3 length is 11 residues. V lost 5 bases and J lost 10, with 14 bases in between. The CDR3 DNA sequence: TGCAGCGTTCCTTCAGCGCGGGGAGCTTTCTTT. Translated, it gives CSVPSARGAFF.

The chain combines TRBV29-1 with TRBJ2-5; 16 nucleotides agree with TRBD2. The CDR3 has 18 amino acids. CDR1 SQVTM and CDR2 ANQGSEA come from the germline V gene. V lost 2 bases, J lost 3 bases, and 9 bases stayed unmatched. This CDR3 is CSVETPGLAGGPEETQYF. CDR3 in DNA: TGCAGCGTTGAAACTCCGGGACTAGCGGGAGGGCCCGAAGAGACCCAGTACTTC.

The V call is TRBV19, the J call TRBJ2-3, with 11 bases fitting TRBD1. The junction had 9 bases not matched to a gene; V was cut back by 8 bases and J by 5 bases. There are 15 residues in the CDR3. In germline, CDR1 is LNHDA, CDR2 SQIVND (reference sequence). In nucleotides, the CDR3 is TGTGCCAGTCGGGACGGACAGGGGGCTGGAGATACGCAGTATTTT. It yields the protein CASRDGQGAGDTQYF.

The table lists this clonotype with a few counts. The chain carries TRBV6-2 or TRBV6-3 and TRBJ2-1, with D perhaps TRBD1 (6 bases). V lost 6 bases and J 2 bases, leaving 11 bases between the germline ends. Germline values: CDR1 MNHEY, CDR2 SVGEGT. The CDR3 is made up of 14 amino acids. CDR3 coding DNA: TGTGCCAGCAGCTTCAGGGGCCCCTACAATGAGCAGTTCTTC. Protein sequence: CASSFRGPYNEQFF.

The chain carries TRBV28 and TRBJ1-1, with a weak D call TRBD1 (5 bases). With 8 bases removed from V and 1 base from J, the gap between germline ends came to 11 bases. This CDR3 is 13 amino acids long. Germline V CDR1 and CDR2: MDHEN, SYDVKM. The CDR3 spells CASFDTGNTEAFF. The CDR3 DNA follows: TGTGCCAGCTTTGATACAGGGAACACTGAAGCTTTCTTT.

The chain joins TRBV29-1 to TRBJ1-3; D is ambiguous. Germline values: CDR1 SQVTM, CDR2 ANQGSEA. The CDR3 extends over 15 amino acids. The V end was cut by 4 bases, the J end by 0 bases, with 13 bases between. CDR3 loop: CSVGEYGHSGNTIYF. CDR3 nucleotides: TGCAGCGTTGGCGAATATGGCCACTCTGGAAACACCATATATTTT.

In this sample, this clonotype turned up a few times. The chain combines TRBV24-1 with TRBJ2-5; 7 positions match TRBD2. CDR1 and CDR2 (germline): KGHDR, SFDVKD. The trim removed 3 bases at V and 5 bases at J, leaving 11 bases unmatched. This CDR3 spans 16 amino acids. The CDR3 nucleotides read TGTGCCACCAGTGATCCATCTAGCGGAGCTGGGGAGACCCAGTACTTC. This codes for CATSDPSSGAGETQYF.

This chain uses TRBV3-1 with TRBJ2-1; 9 nucleotides line up with TRBD1. Germline CDR1 and CDR2: LGHDT and YNNKEL (reference sequence). With 5 bases clipped from V and 0 bases from J, the junction kept 5 bases outside the gene matches. The CDR3 is 16 amino acids. CDR3 sequence reads: CASSWGQGSSYNEQFF. CDR3 nucleotide sequence: TGTGCCAGCAGCTGGGGACAGGGCAGCTCCTACAATGAGCAGTTCTTC.

This clonotype was recorded at least ten times. Written as DNA, the CDR3 is TGCAGTGCTAGACGTATGCTCAGGGGATATATGAACACTGAAGCTTTCTTT. This translates into CSARRMLRGYMNTEAFF. The chain recombines TRBV20-1 with TRBJ1-1; D might be TRBD1 (6 bases). The V gene lost 2 bases and the J gene lost 0 bases, with 19 bases spanning the gap. This CDR3 has 17 amino acids. Germline V CDR1 and CDR2: DFQATT, SNEGSKA (reference sequence).

The chain employs TRBV29-1 and TRBJ2-7; D assignment may be TRBD1 or TRBD2 (5 bases each). This CDR3 spans 13 amino acids. Deletions cut 3 bases from V and 2 bases from J, with 11 bases between. From germline, CDR1 is SQVTM and CDR2 ANQGSEA. Here the CDR3 reads CSVEGVSPYEQYF. For the CDR3, the DNA is TGCAGCGTTGAGGGGGTGAGCCCCTACGAGCAGTACTTC.

The chain has TRBV4-3 and TRBJ1-1; D is undetermined. The CDR3 spans 13 residues. Germline loops: CDR1 LGHNA, CDR2 YSLEER. The V gene lost 5 bases and the J gene lost 1 base, with 8 bases spanning the gap. The CDR3 reads CASSSQTNTEAFF. The CDR3, as DNA: TGCGCCAGCAGCAGTCAGACGAACACTGAAGCTTTCTTT.

The table lists this clonotype with a few counts. The chain has TRBV7-9 and TRBJ1-6, with 9 bases matching TRBD1. V shed 8 bases, J shed 17 bases, and the junction held 19 bases outside the gene matches. The CDR3 length is 15 residues. Germline CDR1 and CDR2: SEHNR and FQNEAQ (reference sequence). CDR3 sequence (DNA): TGTGCCAGCCCGCTGCCTCGGGACAGGGCCCGTACTATCCACTTT. This translates into CASPLPRDRARTIHF. Full variable domain (missing parts from reference TRBV7-9 and TRBJ1-6): DTGVSQNPRHKITKRGQNVTFRCDPISEHNRLYWYRQTLGQGPEFLTYFQNEAQLEKSRLLSDRFSAERPKGSFSTLEIQRTEQGDSAMYLCASPLPRDRARTIHFGNGTRLTVT.

The chain joins TRBV5-1 to TRBJ2-1, with TRBD2 identical over 10 bases. Trimming took 0 bases from V and 0 from J; bases not matched to a gene: 6. This CDR3 spans 18 amino acids. From germline, CDR1 is SGHRS and CDR2 YFSETQ. The CDR3 DNA reads as TGCGCCAGCAGCTTGGTTACTAGCGGGACATACTCCTACAATGAGCAGTTCTTC. Translation: CASSLVTSGTYSYNEQFF.

This chain uses TRBV20-1 with TRBJ1-6, with a tentative D call TRBD1 (5 bases). Looked up from germline, CDR1 is DFQATT and CDR2 is SNEGSKA (reference sequence). V gave up 6 bases and J gave up 0 bases, with 12 bases separating them. The CDR3 extends over 15 amino acids. CDR3 residues: CSALGGSSYNSPLHF. The CDR3 DNA sequence: TGCAGTGCCCTCGGGGGGAGCTCCTATAATTCACCCCTCCACTTT.

This clonotype was seen at least ten times. V is TRBV4-3 and J is TRBJ1-2, with D maybe TRBD1 (6 bases). The CDR3 is 14 amino acids. Per germline, CDR1 LGHNA and CDR2 YSLEER. Trimming left V 3 bases short and J 5 bases short, with 13 bases between. The CDR3 DNA sequence: TGCGCCAGCAGCCACAGGGGAAGAGGGTATGGCTACACCTTC. Translation gives CASSHRGRGYGYTF.

The chain combines TRBV20-1 with TRBJ2-7, with 10 positions matching TRBD2. Germline V gene lookup returns CDR1 DFQATT and CDR2 SNEGSKA (reference sequence). J lost 0 bases, V lost 0 bases, and 5 bases had no gene match. The CDR3 contains 16 residues. This CDR3 is CSARDWSSGSSYEQYF. CDR3 nucleotides: TGCAGTGCTAGAGATTGGTCTAGCGGGAGCTCCTACGAGCAGTACTTC.

This clonotype was seen a handful of times. The chain joins TRBV2 to TRBJ2-1, with D perhaps matching TRBD1 or TRBD2 (5 bases each). The CDR3 loop spans 16 amino acids. Germline V gives CDR1 SNHLY, CDR2 FYNNEI. V lost 4 bases, J lost 0 bases, and 13 bases lay in between. The CDR3 sequence is CASSGQGPSSYNEQFF. The CDR3, as DNA: TGTGCCAGCAGTGGCCAGGGACCGAGCTCCTACAATGAGCAGTTCTTC.

Here the CDR3 DNA reads TGCGCCAGCAGCCAAGTGGTAGGCTTAAGAGAGACCCAGTACTTC. Translated: CASSQVVGLRETQYF. The chain carries TRBV4-3 and TRBJ2-5; D gene ambiguous. The germline CDR1 and CDR2 sequences are LGHNA and YSLEER. The germline V and J ends were trimmed by 1 base and 4 bases, with 13 bases remaining between them. CDR3 size: 15 residues.

The chain combines TRBV24-1 with TRBJ2-2, with D uncertain. V lost 5 bases and J lost 5, with 11 bases in between. The CDR3 length is 14 residues. The V gene's germline CDR1 is KGHDR and CDR2 SFDVKD. CDR3 protein: CATSGSYGTGELFF. The DNA of the CDR3 is TGTGCCACCAGTGGGTCTTACGGGACCGGGGAGCTGTTTTTT.

The CDR3 spells CAISESAGQGGIAEAFF. The CDR3 coding sequence is TGTGCCATCAGTGAGTCTGCTGGACAGGGGGGGATCGCTGAAGCTTTCTTT. This rearrangement joins TRBV10-3 to TRBJ1-1; TRBD1 aligns across 10 bases. The germline CDR1 and CDR2 sequences are ENHRY and SYGVKD. Unmatched junction bases numbered 10, after V lost 0 bases and J lost 6 bases. CDR3 length equals 17 residues.

The genes are TRBV12-3 or TRBV12-4 and TRBJ1-6; possible D gene TRBD1, 5 bases. V lost 1 base and J 7 bases, leaving 14 bases between the germline ends. This CDR3 is 16 amino acids long. In DNA form, the CDR3 reads TGTGCCAGCAGTTTAGTCGGGGGTGTAGTAAATTCACCCCTCCACTTT. Protein sequence: CASSLVGGVVNSPLHF.

This clonotype has a handful of counts. The chain employs TRBV27 and TRBJ1-1; 7 bases are shared with TRBD1. J was trimmed by 4 bases and V by 4 bases; bases with no gene match: 6. The CDR3 covers 14 residues. Per germline, CDR1 MNHEY and CDR2 SMNVEV (reference sequence). CDR3 amino acids: CASSWQGGGTEAFF. Written as DNA, the CDR3 is TGTGCCAGCAGTTGGCAAGGGGGCGGCACTGAAGCTTTCTTT.

The table lists this clonotype with a few counts. The chain is built from TRBV29-1 and TRBJ2-5; 9 bases align to TRBD2. CDR1 is SQVTM and CDR2 is ANQGSEA in the germline V gene. The trim removed 6 bases at V and 5 bases at J, leaving 16 bases unmatched. CDR3 length: 16 residues. CDR3 in amino acids: CSVPPGLASMGETQYF. As DNA, the CDR3 is TGCAGCGTGCCTCCGGGACTAGCCTCGATGGGCGAGACCCAGTACTTC.

This clonotype was observed a handful of times. The rearrangement joins TRBV28 to TRBJ1-1; D is uncertain. CDR1 and CDR2 from the germline V gene are MDHEN and SYDVKM. CDR3 length: 14 residues. The V gene lost 6 bases and the J gene lost 1 base, with 12 bases spanning the gap. The CDR3 bases are TGTGCCAGCAGCCTTCTCGGGAAGAACACTGAAGCTTTCTTT. Translated: CASSLLGKNTEAFF.

The chain joins TRBV12-3 or TRBV12-4 to TRBJ1-5, with D unresolved. Trimming removed 4 bases from V and 6 bases from J, with 7 bases in between. The length of the CDR3 is 12 residues. The CDR3 sequence is CASSWFSQPQHF. The CDR3 nucleotides are TGTGCCAGCAGTTGGTTTTCTCAGCCCCAGCATTTT.

This clonotype appeared a few times. The CDR3 sequence is CASSHGDRALSEAFF. CDR3 in DNA: TGCGCCAGCAGCCACGGGGACAGGGCATTGTCTGAAGCTTTCTTT. J is TRBJ1-1 and V is TRBV4-1; 9 positions agree with TRBD1. The V gene end was trimmed by 3 bases and the J gene end by 6 bases; junction bases not matched to a gene: 8. This CDR3 comprises 15 residues. CDR1 and CDR2 from the germline V gene are MGHRA and YSYEKL.

In its sample, this clonotype is medium-sized. V usage is TRBV29-1 and J usage is TRBJ1-5, with 7 bases matching TRBD1. Trimming removed 4 bases from V and 6 bases from J; junction bases left unmatched: 6. CDR1 and CDR2 from the germline V gene are SQVTM and ANQGSEA. This CDR3 comprises 13 residues. As DNA, the CDR3 is TGCAGCGTTGGGGGGACAGCAGGTCAGCCCCAGCATTTT. Translating gives CSVGGTAGQPQHF. The whole variable domain, remainder taken from reference TRBV29-1 and TRBJ1-5, is SAVISQKPSRDICQRGTSLTIQCQVDSQVTMMFWYRQQPGQSLTLIATANQGSEATYESGFVIDKFPISRPNLTFSTLTVSNMSPEDSSIYLCSVGGTAGQPQHFGDGTRLSIL.

This clonotype was seen more than once but under ten times. The J gene is TRBJ1-5, the V gene TRBV28; 10 positions agree with TRBD1. From germline, CDR1 is MDHEN and CDR2 SYDVKM. The CDR3 covers 14 residues. Unmatched junction bases numbered 6, after V lost 7 bases and J lost 6 bases. The CDR3 coding sequence is TGTGCCAGCATCGACGGACAGGGGGTTCAGCCCCAGCATTTT. It encodes CASIDGQGVQPQHF.